This TCR beta chain appears in the sequencing data of a study of T-cell memory formation after mild COVID-19. Study summary: Largely, the TCR clusters proved donor specific.

This clonotype was seen repeatedly, ten times or more. The antigen is not known. Trimming cost V 4 bases and J 5 bases, with 15 bases left between them. The CDR3 has 15 amino acids. The germline gives CDR1 SGHTA, CDR2 FQGTGA. TCR alpha and TCR beta cDNA libraries with sample barcodes and UMIs came from 5'RACE using constant-segment primers. Each CDR3 protein gets one entry after TCRdb re-called the 5' RACE reads with MiXCR. The table has about 260,000 distinct CDR3 sequences, around 15% seen once; the top ten hold about a fifth. General observations from the study: Confirmation of SARS-CoV-2 specificity was lacking for second-wave clones peaking day 37. Shrinking CD4+ clones were chiefly CM and EM; CD8+ ones were chiefly EMRA.

The clonotype was recovered from a man between 18 and 29 years old who had mild COVID-19 (a few samples of this study predate the infection). Cell type and time point are not known. The sequenced sample was PBMCs or a T cell subset sorted from them (not recorded which). The chain uses TRBV7-3 and TRBJ2-4, with D perhaps TRBD1 (7 bases). The CDR3 is CASSYRGDRQNIQYF. In nucleotides, the CDR3 is TGTGCCAGCAGCTACCGCGGGGACAGACAAAACATTCAGTACTTC. The full variable domain, completed using reference TRBV7-3 and TRBJ2-4, is GAGVSQTPSNKVTEKGKYVELRCDPISGHTALYWYRQSLGQGPEFLIYFQGTGAADDSGLPNDRFFAVRPEGSVSTLKIQRTERGDSAVYLCASSYRGDRQNIQYFGAGTRLSVL.